This T cell receptor (beta chain) comes out of a study of response to subunit inactivated influenza vaccine. This CDR3 spans 12 amino acids. V lost 4 bases and J 14 bases, leaving 14 bases between the germline ends. The V gene's germline CDR1 is SGHDN and CDR2 FVKESK. From the RT-PCR reads, TCRdb called clonotypes with MiXCR, one entry per CDR3 protein. The sample yields approximately 520,000 distinct CDR3 sequences, about 25% seen once. With regard to this clonotype: Its antigen remains unknown.

Study-wide results and caveats: Each seasonal flu vaccination may recruit only limited new T cells, authors suggested.

The receptor comes from a man in his fifties or sixties who received an inactivated influenza vaccine. The sequenced sample was CD4+ T cells sorted from PBMCs, obtained more than 4 days after vaccination. The chain combines TRBV14 with TRBJ2-2; perhaps TRBD2 as D (5 bases). The CDR3 DNA follows: TGTGCCAGCAGCCCCGACTACCTGACACTGTTTTTT. It is translated as CASSPDYLTLFF.